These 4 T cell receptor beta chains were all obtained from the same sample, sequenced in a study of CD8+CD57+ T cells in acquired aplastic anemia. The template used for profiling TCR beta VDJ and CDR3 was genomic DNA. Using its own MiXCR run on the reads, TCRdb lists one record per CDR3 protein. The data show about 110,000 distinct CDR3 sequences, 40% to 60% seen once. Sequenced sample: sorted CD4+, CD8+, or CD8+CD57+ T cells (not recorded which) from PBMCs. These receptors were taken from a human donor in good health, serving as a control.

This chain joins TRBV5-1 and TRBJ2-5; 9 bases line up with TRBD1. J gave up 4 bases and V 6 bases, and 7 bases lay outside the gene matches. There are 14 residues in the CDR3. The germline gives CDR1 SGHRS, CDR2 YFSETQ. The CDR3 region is CASTPDRGIETQYF. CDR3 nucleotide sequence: TGCGCCAGCACCCCGGACAGGGGAATAGAGACCCAGTACTTC.

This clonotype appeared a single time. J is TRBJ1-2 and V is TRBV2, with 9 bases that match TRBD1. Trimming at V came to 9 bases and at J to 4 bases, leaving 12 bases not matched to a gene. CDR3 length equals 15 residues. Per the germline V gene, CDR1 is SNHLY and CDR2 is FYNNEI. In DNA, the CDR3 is TGTGCCAGTAGTTTGACAGGGGGTAGATCCTATGGCTACACCTTC. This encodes CASSLTGGRSYGYTF.

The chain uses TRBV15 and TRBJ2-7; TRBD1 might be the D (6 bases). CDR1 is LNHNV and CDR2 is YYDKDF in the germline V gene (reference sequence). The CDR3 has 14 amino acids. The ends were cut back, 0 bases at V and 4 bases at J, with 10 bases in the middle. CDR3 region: CATSRDGGRYEQYF. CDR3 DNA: TGTGCCACCAGCAGAGATGGGGGCCGATACGAGCAGTACTTC.

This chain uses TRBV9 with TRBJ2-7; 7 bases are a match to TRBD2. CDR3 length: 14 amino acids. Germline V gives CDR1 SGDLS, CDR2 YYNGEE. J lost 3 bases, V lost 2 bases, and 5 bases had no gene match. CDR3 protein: CASSVGGEDYEQYF. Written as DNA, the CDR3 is TGTGCCAGCAGCGTGGGGGGGGAGGACTACGAGCAGTACTTC.